This T cell receptor beta chain was retrieved from a study of T cell repertoires in cytomegalovirus infection. About the research overall: Well-studied HLA-B-restricted CMV epitopes were used in the study alongside recently identified HLA-C-restricted ones. Whole-study results and caveats: CMV-specific TCR beta clonotypes restricted by HLA-C dominated the ex vivo response.

CDR3 length: 15 residues. Comment on this clonotype: Its target is not known. An end of the junction differs from the germline gene, which may be a read error.

Using its own MiXCR run on the reads, TCRdb lists one record per CDR3 protein. The profile shows some 700,000 distinct CDR3 sequences, roughly a third of them singletons. The rearrangement links TRBV12-3 or TRBV12-4 to TRBJ2-3; 12 bases are a match to TRBD1. This specimen consisted of cultured PBMCs, obtained from culture after CMV antigen stimulation. The receptor's source is a human donor in good health (CMV status not recorded). Some clones in this sample may be carry-over from other donors' samples. The CDR3 nucleotides read TGTGCCAGCAGATTAGGGACAGGGGGCAGAGATACGCAGTATTTT. It specifies CASRLGTGGRDTQYF.